This T cell receptor beta chain was observed in a study of T cell repertoires in cytomegalovirus infection. The overall study: Based on public TCR beta signatures, there were indications of CMV infection and of a matching HLA type.

The V segment lost 6 bases and the J segment 1 base; nucleotides outside the gene matches: 9. Germline assignment: CDR1 MNHNS and CDR2 SASEGT. The CDR3 runs to 16 residues. TCRdb re-analysed the reads in MiXCR, keeping a single row per CDR3 protein. Found here are approximately 500,000 distinct CDR3 sequences, roughly a third of them singletons; the top ten hold about 17%. This clonotype was counted only a few times. Antigen unknown. Study-wide results and limits: The study found HLA-C-restricted CMV-specific TCR beta clonotypes dominating the ex vivo response.

The clonotype was recovered from a human donor in good health (CMV status not recorded). Some clones in this sample may be carry-over from other donors' samples. The gene calls are TRBV6-1 and TRBJ2-1; TRBD2 matches 7 bases. The specimen was cultured PBMCs, collected from culture after CMV antigen stimulation. CDR3 DNA sequence: TGTGCCAGCAGCCGCGGGGGACGCCTGTCCTACAATGAGCAGTTCTTC. Residues: CASSRGGRLSYNEQFF.